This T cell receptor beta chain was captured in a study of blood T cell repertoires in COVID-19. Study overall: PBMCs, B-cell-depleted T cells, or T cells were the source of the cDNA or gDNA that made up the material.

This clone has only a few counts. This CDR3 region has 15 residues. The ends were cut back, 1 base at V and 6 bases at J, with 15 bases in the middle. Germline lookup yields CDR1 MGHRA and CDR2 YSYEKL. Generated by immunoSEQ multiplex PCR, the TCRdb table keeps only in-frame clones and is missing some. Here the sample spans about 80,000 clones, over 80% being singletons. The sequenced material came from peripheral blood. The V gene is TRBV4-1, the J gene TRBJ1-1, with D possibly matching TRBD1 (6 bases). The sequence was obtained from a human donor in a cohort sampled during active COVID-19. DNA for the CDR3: TGCGCCAGCAGCCAAGTCGTCATACAGGGTGCTGAAGCTTTCTTT. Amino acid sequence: CASSQVVIQGAEAFF.